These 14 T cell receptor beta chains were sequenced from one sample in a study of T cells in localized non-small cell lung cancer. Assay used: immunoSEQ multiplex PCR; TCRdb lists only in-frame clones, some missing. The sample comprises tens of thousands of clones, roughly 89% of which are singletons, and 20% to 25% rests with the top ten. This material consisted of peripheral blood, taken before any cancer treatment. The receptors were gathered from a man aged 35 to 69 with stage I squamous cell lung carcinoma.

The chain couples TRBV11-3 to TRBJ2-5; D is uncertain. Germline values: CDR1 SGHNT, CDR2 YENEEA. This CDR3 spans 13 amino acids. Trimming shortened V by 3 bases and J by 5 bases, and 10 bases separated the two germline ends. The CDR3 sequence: CASSFSRVETQYF. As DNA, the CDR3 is TGTGCCAGCAGCTTTAGTAGGGTGGAGACCCAGTACTTC.

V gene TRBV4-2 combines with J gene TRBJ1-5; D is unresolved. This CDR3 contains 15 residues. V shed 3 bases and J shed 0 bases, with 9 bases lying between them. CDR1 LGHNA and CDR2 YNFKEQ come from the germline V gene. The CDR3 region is CASSQKGYSNQPQHF. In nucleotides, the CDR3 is TGTGCCAGCAGCCAGAAGGGTTATAGCAATCAGCCCCAGCATTTT.

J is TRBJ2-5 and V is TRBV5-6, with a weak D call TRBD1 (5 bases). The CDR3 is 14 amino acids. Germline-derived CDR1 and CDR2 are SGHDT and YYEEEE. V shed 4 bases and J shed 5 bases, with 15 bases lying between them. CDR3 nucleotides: TGTGCCAGCAGCCGGACGGTGGGGCAGGAGACCCAGTACTTC. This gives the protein CASSRTVGQETQYF. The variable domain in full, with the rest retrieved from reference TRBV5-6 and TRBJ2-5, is DAGVTQSPTHLIKTRGQQVTLRCSPKSGHDTVSWYQQALGQGPQFIFQYYEEEERQRGNFPDRFSGHQFPNYSSELNVNALLLGDSALYLCASSRTVGQETQYFGPGTRLLVL.

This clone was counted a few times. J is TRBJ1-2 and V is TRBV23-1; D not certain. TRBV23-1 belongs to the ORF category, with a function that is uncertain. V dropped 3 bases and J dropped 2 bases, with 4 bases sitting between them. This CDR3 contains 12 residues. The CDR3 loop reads CASSQANYGYTF. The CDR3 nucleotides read TGCGCCAGCAGTCAGGCAAACTATGGCTACACCTTC.

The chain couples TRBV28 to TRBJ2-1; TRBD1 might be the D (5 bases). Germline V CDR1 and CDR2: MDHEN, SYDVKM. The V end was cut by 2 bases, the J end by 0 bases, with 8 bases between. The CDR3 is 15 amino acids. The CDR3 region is CASSLGASSYNEQFF. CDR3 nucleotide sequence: TGTGCCAGCAGTTTAGGGGCGAGCTCCTACAATGAGCAGTTCTTC.

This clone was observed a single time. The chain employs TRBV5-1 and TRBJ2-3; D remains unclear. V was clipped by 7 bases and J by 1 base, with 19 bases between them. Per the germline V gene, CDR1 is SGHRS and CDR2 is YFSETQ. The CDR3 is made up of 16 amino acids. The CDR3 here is CASLPGPGEGTDTQYF. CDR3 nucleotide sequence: TGCGCCAGCCTACCGGGTCCCGGCGAGGGCACAGATACGCAGTATTTT.

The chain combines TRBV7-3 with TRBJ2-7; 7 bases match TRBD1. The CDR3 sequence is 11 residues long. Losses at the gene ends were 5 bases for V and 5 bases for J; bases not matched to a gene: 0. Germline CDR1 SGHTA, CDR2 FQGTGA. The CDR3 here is CASSQGDEQYF. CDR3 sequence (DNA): TGTGCCAGCAGCCAGGGGGACGAGCAGTACTTC.

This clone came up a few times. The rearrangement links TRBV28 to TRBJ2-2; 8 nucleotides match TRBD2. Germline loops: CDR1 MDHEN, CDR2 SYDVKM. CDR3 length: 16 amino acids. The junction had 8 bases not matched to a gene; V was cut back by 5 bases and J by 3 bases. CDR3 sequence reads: CASSALLAEHTGELFF. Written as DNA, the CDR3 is TGTGCCAGCAGTGCATTACTAGCGGAACACACCGGGGAGCTGTTTTTT.

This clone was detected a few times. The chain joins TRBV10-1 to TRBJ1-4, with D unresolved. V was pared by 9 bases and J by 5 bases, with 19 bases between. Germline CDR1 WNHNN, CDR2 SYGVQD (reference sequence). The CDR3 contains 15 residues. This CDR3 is CARRASTDHNEKLFF. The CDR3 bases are TGCGCCAGGAGAGCGTCGACGGACCACAATGAAAAACTGTTTTTT.

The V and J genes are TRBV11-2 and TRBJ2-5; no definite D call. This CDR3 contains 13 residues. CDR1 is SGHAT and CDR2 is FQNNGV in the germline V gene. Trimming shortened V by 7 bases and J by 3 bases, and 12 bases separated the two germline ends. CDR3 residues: CASTLSTEETQYF. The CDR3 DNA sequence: TGTGCCAGCACCTTGTCAACAGAAGAGACCCAGTACTTC.

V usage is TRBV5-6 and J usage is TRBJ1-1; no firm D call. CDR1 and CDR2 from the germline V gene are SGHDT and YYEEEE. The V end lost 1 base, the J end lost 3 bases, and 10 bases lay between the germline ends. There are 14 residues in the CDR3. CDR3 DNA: TGTGCCAGCAGCTTGAGGATAAGGGACACTGAAGCTTTCTTT. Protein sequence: CASSLRIRDTEAFF.

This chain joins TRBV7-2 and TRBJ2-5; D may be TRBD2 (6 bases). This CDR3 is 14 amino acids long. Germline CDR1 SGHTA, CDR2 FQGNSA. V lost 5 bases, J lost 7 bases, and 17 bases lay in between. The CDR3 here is CASSPMAGPGTQYF. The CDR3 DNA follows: TGTGCCAGCAGCCCCATGGCGGGGCCGGGGACCCAGTACTTC.

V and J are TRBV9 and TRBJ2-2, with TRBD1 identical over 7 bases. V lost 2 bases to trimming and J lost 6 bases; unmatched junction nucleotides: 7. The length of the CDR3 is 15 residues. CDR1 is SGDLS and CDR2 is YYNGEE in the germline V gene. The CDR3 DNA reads TGTGCCAGCAGCGTCGGACAGGTTTGGCCCGGGGAGCTGTTTTTT. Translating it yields CASSVGQVWPGELFF. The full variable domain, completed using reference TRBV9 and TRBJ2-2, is DSGVTQTPKHLITATGQRVTLRCSPRSGDLSVYWYQQSLDQGLQFLIQYYNGEERAKGNILERFSAQQFPDLHSELNLSSLELGDSALYFCASSVGQVWPGELFFGEGSRLTVL.

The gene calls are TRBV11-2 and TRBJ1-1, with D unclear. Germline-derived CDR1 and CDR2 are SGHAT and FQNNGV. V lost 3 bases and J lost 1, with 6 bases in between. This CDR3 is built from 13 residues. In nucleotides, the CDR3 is TGTGCCAGCAGCTTCTCGGGGAACACTGAAGCTTTCTTT. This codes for CASSFSGNTEAFF. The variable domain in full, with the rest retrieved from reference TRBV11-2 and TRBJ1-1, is EAGVAQSPRYKIIEKRQSVAFWCNPISGHATLYWYQQILGQGPKLLIQFQNNGVVDDSQLPKDRFSAERLKGVDSTLKIQPAKLEDSAVYLCASSFSGNTEAFFGQGTRLTVV.